Listed here are 10 T cell receptor beta chains from one sample, sequenced in a study of Graves' ophthalmopathy and Graves' hyperthyroidism. Investigators amplified TCR beta CDR3 regions from RNA transcripts. After a first-round RT-PCR with HTBI primers, a second-round multiplex PCR was run. TCRdb redid the calling of the multiplex PCR reads with MiXCR, one entry per CDR3 protein. The sample holds fewer than 600,000 distinct CDR3 sequences, about an eighth seen once. The sample was blood. These TCRs come from a woman in her 30s with Graves' ophthalmopathy.

Many counts were recorded for this clonotype. This may be a read error, as it is one base from a much larger clone. The rearrangement links TRBV28 to TRBJ1-1, with a tentative D call TRBD1 (5 bases). This CDR3 region has 13 residues. The germline V gene has CDR1 MDHEN and CDR2 SYDVKM. Trimming pared 7 bases from V and 0 bases from J, leaving 9 bases between. CDR3: CASIPGLNTEAFF. The CDR3 region has the DNA TGTGCCAGCATTCCAGGGTTGAACACTGAAGCTTTCTTT.

This clonotype was observed a few times. This chain connects TRBV28 to TRBJ2-7; D is ambiguous. Trimming shortened V by 7 bases and J by 0 bases, and 10 bases separated the two germline ends. Per germline, CDR1 MDHEN and CDR2 SYDVKM. The CDR3 covers 13 residues. In DNA form, the CDR3 reads TGTGCCAGCACCGGCGGAGACTCCTACGAGCAGTACTTC. Amino acids: CASTGGDSYEQYF.

This clonotype was recorded many times. The chain joins TRBV6-1 to TRBJ2-7; D may be TRBD2 (6 bases). V lost 10 bases, J lost 5 bases, and 18 bases lay in between. This CDR3 is 13 amino acids long. The V gene's germline CDR1 is MNHNS and CDR2 SASEGT. CDR3 sequence reads: CATRWGGGNEQYF. In DNA form, the CDR3 reads TGTGCCACACGATGGGGAGGTGGCAACGAGCAGTACTTC.

This clonotype was recorded many times. The rearrangement uses TRBV10-1 and TRBJ2-7, with D perhaps matching TRBD2 (6 bases). From germline, CDR1 is WNHNN and CDR2 SYGVQD (reference sequence). V dropped 8 bases and J dropped 0 bases, with 11 bases sitting between them. CDR3 length: 13 amino acids. The CDR3: CASGTGDSYEQYF. The CDR3 region has the DNA TGCGCCAGCGGGACGGGGGACTCCTACGAGCAGTACTTC.

This clonotype has at least ten counts. The chain uses TRBV28 and TRBJ2-7; D is perhaps TRBD1 (6 bases). The CDR3 sequence is 14 residues long. With 4 bases removed from V and 0 bases from J, the gap between germline ends came to 10 bases. Germline V gene data show CDR1 as MDHEN and CDR2 as SYDVKM. The CDR3 is CASSWDKSSYEQYF. The DNA for the CDR3 is TGTGCCAGCAGTTGGGACAAGAGCTCCTACGAGCAGTACTTC. Complete variable domain (other parts from reference TRBV28 and TRBJ2-7): DVKVTQSSRYLVKRTGEKVFLECVQDMDHENMFWYRQDPGLGLRLIYFSYDVKMKEKGDIPEGYSVSREKKERFSLILESASTNQTSMYLCASSWDKSSYEQYFGPGTRLTVT.

This sequence joins TRBV6-4 and TRBJ1-1; a possible D gene is TRBD1 (5 bases). The germline V gene encodes CDR1 MRHNA and CDR2 SNTAGT. V lost 5 bases and J 5 bases, leaving 15 bases between the germline ends. The CDR3 is made up of 14 amino acids. CDR3 in amino acids: CASSYPGWWTEAFF. The CDR3 region has the DNA TGTGCCAGCAGTTACCCAGGGTGGTGGACTGAAGCTTTCTTT.

This clonotype was counted many times. The genes are TRBV11-2 and TRBJ2-2, with D unclear. The CDR3 is made up of 14 amino acids. From germline, CDR1 is SGHAT and CDR2 FQNNGV. Trimming shortened V by 4 bases and J by 2 bases, and 8 bases separated the two germline ends. CDR3 bases: TGTGCCAGCAGCTCGAACTATAACACCGGGGAGCTGTTTTTT. It translates to CASSSNYNTGELFF. The full variable domain, with the rest looked up from reference TRBV11-2 and TRBJ2-2, is EAGVAQSPRYKIIEKRQSVAFWCNPISGHATLYWYQQILGQGPKLLIQFQNNGVVDDSQLPKDRFSAERLKGVDSTLKIQPAKLEDSAVYLCASSSNYNTGELFFGEGSRLTVL.

This sequence joins TRBV15 and TRBJ2-2, with D perhaps TRBD1 (6 bases). This CDR3 is 12 amino acids long. Germline CDR1 and CDR2: LNHNV and YYDKDF (reference sequence). Trimming took 9 bases from V and 8 from J, leaving 13 bases between them. The chain's CDR3 is CATRQVSGELFF. The DNA of the CDR3 is TGTGCCACGAGACAGGTTTCGGGGGAGCTGTTTTTT.

Ten or more counts support this clonotype. The genes are TRBV7-8 and TRBJ2-5; tentatively, D is TRBD1 (5 bases). The germline gives CDR1 SGHVS, CDR2 FQNEAQ. The CDR3 totals 16 residues. V lost 5 bases and J lost 5, with 21 bases in between. CDR3 DNA: TGTGCCAGCAGCCTAGGACAAACCTGGGGAATGGAGACCCAGTACTTC. This encodes CASSLGQTWGMETQYF.

This clonotype was detected many times. The gene calls are TRBV6-1 and TRBJ1-1; D may be TRBD1 (5 bases). The length of the CDR3 is 15 residues. The V gene lost 6 bases and the J gene lost 0 bases, with 14 bases spanning the gap. Germline V gene data show CDR1 as MNHNS and CDR2 as SASEGT. CDR3 nucleotide sequence: TGTGCCAGCAGACCTAGAACAGGTATGAACACTGAAGCTTTCTTT. It encodes CASRPRTGMNTEAFF.